This note documents a single T cell receptor beta chain sequence. Assay: immunoSEQ multiplex PCR; the TCRdb copy retains only in-frame clones and omits some. This table has under 150,000 clones, roughly 91% appearing once. This specimen comes from a study of blood T cell repertoires in COVID-19. About the research overall: The United States, Italy and Spain were the sources of the acute and convalescent COVID-19 samples. PBMCs, B-cell-depleted T cells, or T cells were the source of the cDNA or gDNA that made up the material.

V lost 5 bases and J 6 bases, leaving 17 bases between the germline ends. Germline loops: CDR1 MGHRA, CDR2 YSYEKL. The CDR3 is 14 amino acids. Specimen: peripheral blood. The gene calls are TRBV4-1 and TRBJ2-7; a possible D gene is TRBD2 (6 bases). This TCR came from a human donor in a cohort sampled during active COVID-19. DNA for the CDR3: TGCGCCAGCAGCGCTCGGGGGACCGGTAGCGAGCAGTACTTC. As protein: CASSARGTGSEQYF.